This TCR beta chain was obtained from a study of T-cell memory formation after mild COVID-19. Study-wide findings and caveats: Confirmation was lacking for SARS-CoV-2 specificity of second-wave clones that peaked on day 37. Pre-infection memory harbored some responding clones, suggesting cross-reactive memory joined.

As concerns this clonotype: Its antigen is as yet unknown.

The CDR3 runs 16 residues. Germline CDR1 reads LNHNV; CDR2 reads YYDKDF (reference sequence). With V trimmed by 5 bases and J by 3 bases, 10 bases remained unmatched. MiXCR, applied by TCRdb to the 5' RACE reads, yields one record per CDR3 protein. The table includes about 320,000 distinct CDR3 sequences, 14% detected once. The chain is built from TRBV15 and TRBJ2-3, with 8 positions matching TRBD2. This TCR derives from a man aged 18 to 29 who had mild COVID-19 (a few samples of this study predate the infection). Cell type and time point are not known. The sample consisted of PBMCs or a T cell subset sorted from them (not recorded which). In DNA, the CDR3 is TGTGCCACCAGCGAGTGGGATAGCGGGGCAACAGATACGCAGTATTTT. The encoded protein is CATSEWDSGATDTQYF. The full variable domain, rest sourced from reference TRBV15 and TRBJ2-3, is DAMVIQNPRYQVTQFGKPVTLSCSQTLNHNVMYWYQQKSSQAPKLLFHYYDKDFNNEADTPDNFQSRRPNTSFCFLDIRSPGLGDTAMYLCATSEWDSGATDTQYFGPGTRLTVL.